A selection of T cell receptor beta chains follows, all from one sample in a study of blood T cell repertoires in COVID-19. Repertoires were generated with immunoSEQ multiplex PCR, while TCRdb's copy carries only in-frame clones and drops some. This table holds some 260,000 clones, approximately 82% found once. Sequenced input: peripheral blood. Source of these receptors: a woman of 80 years or more with active or convalescent COVID-19. Both conserved end residues are part of each CDR3. A D gene is named only where the DNA matches it firmly. Where a row states a size, it is once, few, many or the class of an expanded clone; other rows omit it.

D gene	J gene	clone size	V gene	CDR3 DNA	CDR3 protein
.	TRBJ2-5	once	TRBV3-1/TRBV3-2	TGTGCCAGCAGCCAAGGGCCTTTGCAAGAGACCCAGTACTTC	CASSQGPLQETQYF
.	TRBJ1-1	few	TRBV9	TGTGCCAGCAGCGTGGACCCTCTATCCGGGGTCGGGACTGAAGCTTTCTTT	CASSVDPLSGVGTEAFF
.	TRBJ1-2	.	TRBV19	TGTGCCAGTACCCTGGGGCAGGGGAACTATGGCTACACCTTC	CASTLGQGNYGYTF
.	TRBJ2-3	.	TRBV28	TGTGCCAGCAGTCTGAGCACAGATACGCAGTATTTT	CASSLSTDTQYF
.	TRBJ1-5	.	TRBV19	TGTGCCAGTAGTATAGGGACGGAGGCGGCGGGGCCCCAGCATTTT	CASSIGTEAAGPQHF
TRBD1	TRBJ1-3	.	TRBV7-2	TGTGCCAGCAGCTCAACCGGGACAGGCTACTCTGGAAACACCATATATTTT	CASSSTGTGYSGNTIYF
TRBD1	TRBJ1-5	once	TRBV30	TGTGCCTGGCGACGACAGGGAGAATGGCAGCCCCAGCATTTT	CAWRRQGEWQPQHF
.	TRBJ2-2	.	TRBV7-9	TGTGCCAGCAGCGCAACGGGGACAATGAACACCGGGGAGCTGTTTTTT	CASSATGTMNTGELFF
.	TRBJ1-6	many	TRBV2	TGTGCCAGCAGTGAAGCGCGGAAGGGGCTGGATTCACCCCTCCACTTT	CASSEARKGLDSPLHF
TRBD1	TRBJ1-1	few	TRBV29-1	TGCAGCGTTGACAGACAGGGTCACACTGAAGCTTTCTTT	CSVDRQGHTEAFF
TRBD1	TRBJ1-2	.	TRBV10-3	TGTGCCATCAGTGGTGGGCAGGGGGCTAACTATGGCTACACCTTC	CAISGGQGANYGYTF
.	TRBJ2-5	.	TRBV5-1	TGCGCCAGCAGCTTGCTGGGCAGAAGGCAAGAGACCCAGTACTTC	CASSLLGRRQETQYF